This T cell receptor (beta chain) was recorded in a study of regulatory T cells in long-lasting Graves disease. The overall study: The criterion for persistent Graves' disease was over 5 years of antithyroid drugs with positive TSH receptor antibodies.

Findings and caveats of the study: Lower TCR diversity was seen in persistent Graves' patients than in newly diagnosed ones. Favoring TRBV28, TRBJ1-2 and TRBJ2-5 was a feature seen in persistent disease.

This clonotype was seen ten or more times. Its specificity is not known. Time point meaning: persistent/refractory GD, antithyroid drugs over 5 years with positive TRAb. PBMC-extracted RNA yielded the TCR library. As a group, patients came from one endocrinology department in Xi'an, China. Germline trimming cut 6 bases from V and 2 bases from J; bases unmatched to any gene: 21. Germline-derived CDR1 and CDR2 are MDHEN and SYDVKM. There are 19 residues in the CDR3. The authors built TCR beta libraries using iRepertoire HTBI primers and Arm-PCR of CDR3 regions. TCRdb reanalysed the multiplex PCR reads using MiXCR and keeps one entry per CDR3 protein. This sample has approximately 500,000 distinct CDR3 sequences, with 20% to 25% found just once.

This specimen consisted of peripheral blood mononuclear cells (PBMCs), obtained when the disease was refractory, from a patient treated with antithyroid drugs. The sequence was obtained from a female donor with Graves disease. V gene TRBV28 combines with J gene TRBJ2-7; 8 bases map to TRBD1. The CDR3 loop is CASRLGRGDRSFSAYEQYF. CDR3 coding DNA: TGTGCCAGCAGGCTGGGGCGAGGGGACAGGTCTTTCTCTGCCTACGAGCAGTACTTC.